The 9 T cell receptor beta chains presented below share a single source sample, sequenced in a study of CD8+ T cells in alopecia areata. It was cDNA, reverse transcribed from extracted RNA, that served as the sequencing template. The protocol was immunoSEQ multiplex PCR, while the TCRdb copy is restricted to in-frame clones and leaves out a portion. This table holds roughly 100,000 clones, roughly 60% found once. Treatment defined: oral pan-JAK inhibitor, 5-10 mg twice daily. Source: CD8+ T cells sorted from blood, taken at approximately week 56, from a patient treated with tofacitinib. These receptors were taken from a human donor with alopecia areata.

This clone occurred once. CDR3 in amino acids: CASSWGTAPDQPQHF. Here the CDR3 DNA reads TGTGCCAGCAGCTGGGGGACAGCCCCAGATCAGCCCCAGCATTTT. The chain employs TRBV5-6 and TRBJ1-5; TRBD1 aligns across 7 bases. The germline V gene encodes CDR1 SGHDT and CDR2 YYEEEE. The CDR3 consists of 15 residues. Trimming at V came to 3 bases and at J to 5 bases, leaving 8 bases not matched to a gene.

This sequence joins TRBV29-1 and TRBJ1-3; the D gene is possibly TRBD1 (6 bases). This CDR3 contains 13 residues. Germline lookup yields CDR1 SQVTM and CDR2 ANQGSEA. Trimming removed 6 bases from V and 11 bases from J, with 20 bases in between. The CDR3 protein is CSVGELGEGAIYF. CDR3 sequence (DNA): TGCAGCGTCGGGGAGTTAGGCGAGGGGGCCATATATTTT.

CDR3 sequence (DNA): TGCGCCAGCGGATACCGACAGGGGGCTGGGGAGACCCAGTACTTC. As protein: CASGYRQGAGETQYF. The gene calls are TRBV5-1 and TRBJ2-5; the match to TRBD1 covers 10 bases. Looked up from germline, CDR1 is SGHRS and CDR2 is YFSETQ. The CDR3 covers 15 residues. V lost 7 bases, J lost 5 bases, and 11 bases stayed unmatched.

The chain combines TRBV7-9 with TRBJ1-1; D gene uncertain. V was clipped by 3 bases and J by 11 bases, with 7 bases between them. Germline lookup yields CDR1 SEHNR and CDR2 FQNEAQ (reference sequence). The CDR3 runs 10 residues. CDR3 loop: CASSLSEAFF. CDR3 DNA: TGTGCCAGCAGCTTGAGTGAGGCTTTCTTT.

The V gene is TRBV18, the J gene TRBJ1-2; 9 bases match TRBD1. The V gene's germline CDR1 is KGHSH and CDR2 LQKENI. This CDR3 is built from 15 residues. V lost 2 bases and J lost 7; bases outside the gene matches: 8. The CDR3 DNA reads TGTGCCAGCTCACCAATCCGGGACAGGGACTCTGGCTACACCTTC. Translation gives CASSPIRDRDSGYTF.

The rearrangement joins TRBV20-1 to TRBJ1-2; no reliable D call. The CDR3 has 9 residues. Between the trimmed V and J ends, which lost 3 bases and 8 bases, there was a span of 4 bases. Per germline, CDR1 DFQATT and CDR2 SNEGSKA (reference sequence). The CDR3 reads CSASYGYTF. The CDR3 DNA follows: TGCAGTGCTAGTTACGGCTACACCTTC.

The chain uses TRBV4-1 and TRBJ2-1; TRBD2 matches 8 bases. J lost 5 bases, V lost 1 base, and 7 bases had no gene match. Per the germline V gene, CDR1 is MGHRA and CDR2 is YSYEKL. CDR3 size: 16 residues. CDR3 DNA sequence: TGCGCCAGCAGCCAAGCCGGGACTAGGGTTAACAATGAGCAGTTCTTC. This encodes CASSQAGTRVNNEQFF.

The gene calls are TRBV5-6 and TRBJ1-2; no definite D call. The CDR3 is 14 residues long. Germline V gene lookup returns CDR1 SGHDT and CDR2 YYEEEE. Trimming left V 5 bases short and J 5 bases short, with 16 bases between. The CDR3 bases are TGTGCCAGCAGTTACGGGATTTCGGGATATGGCTACACCTTC. The encoded protein is CASSYGISGYGYTF.

The CDR3 nucleotides are TGTGCCAGCAGTTTATCGCAGGGTTGGGAGCAGTACTTC. Amino acids: CASSLSQGWEQYF. The gene calls are TRBV27 and TRBJ2-5; D may correspond to TRBD1 or TRBD2 (5 bases each). V lost 0 bases, J lost 11 bases, and 13 bases lay in between. The CDR3 is made up of 13 amino acids. The germline gives CDR1 MNHEY, CDR2 SMNVEV (reference sequence).